This T cell receptor (beta chain) stems from a study of cytomegalovirus exposure and HLA in healthy donors. Study results and caveats: According to a later analysis, donors in an Asian-associated ancestry cluster reportedly had fewer N-insertions than the roughly 720-donor mean.

CDR1 and CDR2 (germline): SGHRS, YFSETQ. The length of the CDR3 is 14 residues. Deletions cut 2 bases from V and 2 bases from J, with 10 bases between. As concerns this clone: What it binds is unknown.

The donors gave bone marrow, and they were healthy. Researchers ran the PCR with 60 Vbeta and 13 Jbeta primers. Sequencing was performed with immunoSEQ multiplex PCR; in TCRdb, only in-frame clones are kept and a portion is missing. Altogether around 200,000 clones are present, around 81% being singletons, with the ten largest covering about 1.9%. This sequence was found in a man aged 25-40 years in good health and CMV-seronegative. Material for sequencing was PBMCs. The genes are TRBV5-1 and TRBJ1-2; perhaps TRBD1 as D (6 bases). The DNA of the CDR3 is TGCGCCAGCAGCTTCCAAACAGGGAACTATGGCTACACCTTC. It is translated as CASSFQTGNYGYTF.